These 27 T cell receptor beta chains were sequenced from one sample in a study of cytomegalovirus exposure and HLA in healthy donors. The study ran its PCR with 60 Vbeta and 13 Jbeta primers. TCRdb keeps only in-frame clones here, not all; method: immunoSEQ multiplex PCR. The sample lists 150,000 to 200,000 clones; 65% to 85% were seen once. Sequencing used PBMCs. These receptors all stem from a man between 18 and 35 years old in good health and CMV-seronegative.

The V gene is TRBV13, the J gene TRBJ1-1, with 8 bases fitting TRBD1. The CDR3 loop spans 16 amino acids. J was trimmed by 6 bases and V by 5 bases; bases with no gene match: 14. Germline V gene lookup returns CDR1 PRHDT and CDR2 FYEKMQ (reference sequence). CDR3 DNA sequence: TGTGCCAGCAGCCGCCGGGACAGGCATTTTTTGTCTGAAGCTTTCTTT. This sequence encodes CASSRRDRHFLSEAFF.

This chain connects TRBV4-1 to TRBJ2-6; 9 bases line up with TRBD1. The CDR3 sequence is 18 residues long. CDR1 and CDR2 from the germline V gene are MGHRA and YSYEKL. The trim removed 0 bases at V and 1 base at J, leaving 4 bases unmatched. The CDR3 DNA reads TGCGCCAGCAGCCAAGACGCGGGGACAGGGTCTGGGGCCAACGTCCTGACTTTC. This gives the protein CASSQDAGTGSGANVLTF.

This chain connects TRBV7-8 to TRBJ1-5; 8 positions match TRBD1. Germline V lookup: CDR1 SGHVS, CDR2 FQNEAQ. This CDR3 is built from 17 residues. The V gene end was trimmed by 5 bases and the J gene end by 1 base; junction bases not matched to a gene: 10. CDR3 nucleotides: TGTGCCAGCAGCGAACTCCGGACAGGGTGGAGCAATCAGCCCCAGCATTTT. Translating it yields CASSELRTGWSNQPQHF.

This sequence joins TRBV19 and TRBJ1-5, with D maybe TRBD1 (5 bases). CDR1 and CDR2 (germline): LNHDA, SQIVND (reference sequence). V gave up 7 bases and J gave up 4 bases, with 20 bases separating them. This CDR3 region has 16 residues. The CDR3 region is CASTSLGGGENQPQHF. CDR3 sequence (DNA): TGTGCCAGTACCTCACTGGGGGGGGGAGAGAATCAGCCCCAGCATTTT.

The rearrangement joins TRBV5-4 to TRBJ2-2; the D is unclear. Germline V gene sequence: CDR1 SGHNT, CDR2 YYREEE (reference sequence). The CDR3 runs to 13 residues. The V and J ends lost 1 base and 6 bases respectively, with 7 bases between them. CDR3 nucleotides: TGTGCCAGCAGCTTGCCAGTCTCCGGGGAGCTGTTTTTT. Its protein is CASSLPVSGELFF.

The chain recombines TRBV28 with TRBJ2-3; D call uncertain. V was cut by 8 bases and J by 0 bases, with 18 bases left in between. From germline, CDR1 is MDHEN and CDR2 SYDVKM. The CDR3 sequence is 16 residues long. The CDR3 nucleotides read TGTGCCAGCTCGGCAGGCGCCTCTCCTAGCACAGATACGCAGTATTTT. Translated, it gives CASSAGASPSTDTQYF.

The rearrangement links TRBV19 to TRBJ1-5, with D possibly being TRBD1 (5 bases). Trimming removed 1 base at V and 5 bases at J, with 12 bases between. The CDR3 runs to 15 residues. In germline, CDR1 is LNHDA, CDR2 SQIVND (reference sequence). This CDR3 reads CASSIARGFHQPQHF. The DNA of the CDR3 is TGTGCCAGTAGTATAGCAAGGGGTTTCCATCAGCCCCAGCATTTT.

J is TRBJ2-1 and V is TRBV9; 10 bases fit TRBD2. The length of the CDR3 is 16 residues. Germline-derived CDR1 and CDR2 are SGDLS and YYNGEE. Unmatched junction bases numbered 9, after V lost 1 base and J lost 8 bases. The CDR3: CASSVLSGRGRDEQFF. The DNA for the CDR3 is TGTGCCAGCAGCGTATTGAGCGGGAGGGGGAGGGATGAGCAGTTCTTC. Drawing the rest from reference TRBV9 and TRBJ2-1, the complete variable domain is DSGVTQTPKHLITATGQRVTLRCSPRSGDLSVYWYQQSLDQGLQFLIQYYNGEERAKGNILERFSAQQFPDLHSELNLSSLELGDSALYFCASSVLSGRGRDEQFFGPGTRLTVL.

This clone was observed once. This chain connects TRBV19 to TRBJ2-1; D perhaps matches TRBD2 (5 bases). Trimming cost V 4 bases and J 2 bases, with 6 bases left between them. CDR1 is LNHDA and CDR2 is SQIVND in the germline V gene (reference sequence). The CDR3 length is 13 residues. The CDR3 sequence is CASSRGPYNEQFF. The CDR3 DNA reads as TGTGCCAGTAGTAGAGGGCCCTACAATGAGCAGTTCTTC.

V gene TRBV19 combines with J gene TRBJ1-2; D is undetermined. The CDR3 runs 14 residues. Between the trimmed V and J ends, which lost 2 bases and 8 bases, there was a span of 15 bases. Germline assignment: CDR1 LNHDA and CDR2 SQIVND (reference sequence). CDR3: CASSIPMAGWGYTF. The CDR3 DNA sequence: TGTGCCAGTAGTATACCTATGGCAGGCTGGGGCTACACCTTC.

V gene TRBV5-4 combines with J gene TRBJ1-4; D gene uncertain. The CDR3 sequence is 14 residues long. The V end was cut by 0 bases, the J end by 7 bases, with 10 bases between. The germline gives CDR1 SGHNT, CDR2 YYREEE (reference sequence). CDR3 in DNA: TGTGCCAGCAGCTTGGGTGCAACGGGTGAAAAACTGTTTTTT. This translates into CASSLGATGEKLFF. Filled out from reference TRBV5-4 and TRBJ1-4, the complete variable domain reads ETGVTQSPTHLIKTRGQQVTLRCSSQSGHNTVSWYQQALGQGPQFIFQYYREEENGRGNFPPRFSGLQFPNYSSELNVNALELDDSALYLCASSLGATGEKLFFGSGTQLSVL.

The chain couples TRBV19 to TRBJ1-1, with TRBD1 identical over 9 bases. With 4 bases clipped from V and 5 bases from J, the junction kept 8 bases outside the gene matches. This CDR3 contains 15 residues. Per the germline V gene, CDR1 is LNHDA and CDR2 is SQIVND (reference sequence). CDR3 in amino acids: CASSRYRDRVTEAFF. As DNA, the CDR3 is TGTGCCAGTAGTAGATACCGGGACAGGGTGACTGAAGCTTTCTTT.

V and J are TRBV7-6 and TRBJ2-5, with D maybe TRBD2 (5 bases). Germline CDR1 is SGHVS and CDR2 is FNYEAQ. V dropped 5 bases and J dropped 2 bases, with 12 bases sitting between them. The CDR3 totals 14 residues. CDR3 sequence: CASSRVGVQETQYF. The CDR3 bases are TGTGCCAGCAGCCGAGTCGGGGTACAAGAGACCCAGTACTTC.

The chain couples TRBV11-3 to TRBJ2-3; D is possibly TRBD2 (7 bases). CDR1 SGHNT and CDR2 YENEEA come from the germline V gene. CDR3 size: 15 residues. V lost 1 base, J lost 1 base, and 9 bases lay in between. The CDR3: CASSLGGGGTDTQYF. CDR3 nucleotide sequence: TGTGCCAGCAGCTTAGGCGGGGGCGGCACAGATACGCAGTATTTT.

The gene calls are TRBV5-6 and TRBJ2-3; TRBD1 matches 11 bases. The V segment lost 3 bases and the J segment 6 bases; nucleotides outside the gene matches: 9. This CDR3 region has 16 residues. The germline V gene encodes CDR1 SGHDT and CDR2 YYEEEE. The CDR3 region is CASSSWGQGVSDTQYF. As DNA, the CDR3 is TGTGCCAGCAGCTCGTGGGGACAGGGGGTCTCCGATACGCAGTATTTT. Full variable domain (rest looked up from reference TRBV5-6 and TRBJ2-3): DAGVTQSPTHLIKTRGQQVTLRCSPKSGHDTVSWYQQALGQGPQFIFQYYEEEERQRGNFPDRFSGHQFPNYSSELNVNALLLGDSALYLCASSSWGQGVSDTQYFGPGTRLTVL.

The chain uses TRBV5-1 and TRBJ2-5; D may be TRBD2 (6 bases). This CDR3 region has 15 residues. CDR1 SGHRS and CDR2 YFSETQ come from the germline V gene. The ends were cut back, 4 bases at V and 6 bases at J, with 19 bases in the middle. In DNA form, the CDR3 reads TGCGCCAGCAGCCCCGGGGACTCCTTAGGAAAGACCCAGTACTTC. This gives the protein CASSPGDSLGKTQYF. Variable domain in full (rest from reference TRBV5-1 and TRBJ2-5): KAGVTQTPRYLIKTRGQQVTLSCSPISGHRSVSWYQQTPGQGLQFLFEYFSETQRNKGNFPGRFSGRQFSNSRSEMNVSTLELGDSALYLCASSPGDSLGKTQYFGPGTRLLVL.

The gene calls are TRBV9 and TRBJ2-7, with TRBD2 as a possible D gene (6 bases). The CDR3 is made up of 15 amino acids. Trimming took 0 bases from V and 1 from J, leaving 11 bases between them. The germline CDR1 and CDR2 sequences are SGDLS and YYNGEE. Here the CDR3 DNA reads TGTGCCAGCAGCGTAGGTGGTAGCGGTTCCTACGAGCAGTACTTC. It is translated as CASSVGGSGSYEQYF. The full variable domain, with the rest looked up from reference TRBV9 and TRBJ2-7, is DSGVTQTPKHLITATGQRVTLRCSPRSGDLSVYWYQQSLDQGLQFLIQYYNGEERAKGNILERFSAQQFPDLHSELNLSSLELGDSALYFCASSVGGSGSYEQYFGPGTRLTVT.

The CDR3 is CASSLLGQTNTGELFF. The CDR3 DNA sequence: TGTGCCAGCAGTTTATTGGGACAGACGAACACCGGGGAGCTGTTTTTT. The chain couples TRBV28 to TRBJ2-2, with 7 bases matching TRBD1. The trim removed 1 base at V and 0 bases at J, leaving 2 bases unmatched. The V gene's germline CDR1 is MDHEN and CDR2 SYDVKM. CDR3 size: 16 residues.

The V gene is TRBV10-3, the J gene TRBJ2-5, with D maybe TRBD2 (5 bases). CDR1 and CDR2 (germline): ENHRY, SYGVKD. The CDR3 is made up of 15 amino acids. V lost 3 bases and J 11 bases, leaving 22 bases between the germline ends. In DNA form, the CDR3 reads TGTGCCATCAGTGAACAATTGGGAGCGAATGGACCGCAGTACTTC. Its protein is CAISEQLGANGPQYF.

The sample holds one count of this clone. The chain employs TRBV9 and TRBJ2-3; 10 bases match TRBD2. This CDR3 spans 17 amino acids. Unmatched junction bases numbered 9, after V lost 0 bases and J lost 5 bases. Germline V gives CDR1 SGDLS, CDR2 YYNGEE. CDR3 protein: CASSVGVSGGAGDTQYF. For the CDR3, the DNA is TGTGCCAGCAGCGTAGGAGTAAGCGGGGGGGCCGGAGATACGCAGTATTTT.

For the CDR3, the DNA is TGTGCCAGCAGCTCCATGCGGGGTACCTACGAGCAGTACTTC. Amino acid sequence: CASSSMRGTYEQYF. V is TRBV7-2 and J is TRBJ2-7; TRBD2 might be the D (6 bases). This CDR3 region has 14 residues. V dropped 4 bases and J dropped 2 bases, with 12 bases sitting between them. Germline loops: CDR1 SGHTA, CDR2 FQGNSA. The whole variable domain, remainder taken from reference TRBV7-2 and TRBJ2-7, is GAGVSQSPSNKVTEKGKDVELRCDPISGHTALYWYRQSLGQGLEFLIYFQGNSAPDKSGLPSDRFSAERTGGSVSTLTIQRTQQEDSAVYLCASSSMRGTYEQYFGPGTRLTVT.

J is TRBJ1-1 and V is TRBV4-2, with D perhaps TRBD1 (6 bases). Germline V lookup: CDR1 LGHNA, CDR2 YNFKEQ. V was cut by 0 bases and J by 4 bases, with 9 bases left in between. This CDR3 spans 14 amino acids. The DNA for the CDR3 is TGTGCCAGCAGCCAAGAAACAGGGAGCACTGAAGCTTTCTTT. Protein: CASSQETGSTEAFF.

The chain is built from TRBV7-2 and TRBJ2-7, with TRBD1 matching 10 bases. Germline V gene lookup returns CDR1 SGHTA and CDR2 FQGNSA. With 3 bases clipped from V and 3 bases from J, the junction kept 5 bases outside the gene matches. The CDR3 covers 15 residues. The CDR3 region is CASSFGTGALYEQYF. The DNA of the CDR3 is TGTGCCAGCAGCTTTGGGACAGGGGCCCTCTACGAGCAGTACTTC.

A single count supports this clone. The chain joins TRBV28 to TRBJ2-3; the match to TRBD2 covers 7 bases. Germline V lookup: CDR1 MDHEN, CDR2 SYDVKM. J lost 3 bases, V lost 5 bases, and 8 bases had no gene match. The CDR3 totals 15 residues. The DNA for the CDR3 is TGTGCCAGCAGTCTGACATCTAGCGGAACAGATACGCAGTATTTT. It translates to CASSLTSSGTDTQYF.

CDR3 DNA: TGTGCCAGTAGTACACAGGGGGCCAGGGACACTGAAGCTTTCTTT. Translated, it gives CASSTQGARDTEAFF. The genes are TRBV19 and TRBJ1-1, with 9 bases fitting TRBD1. Per germline, CDR1 LNHDA and CDR2 SQIVND (reference sequence). V was pared by 4 bases and J by 3 bases, with 6 bases of the junction left unmatched. This CDR3 is 15 amino acids long.

The chain combines TRBV19 with TRBJ2-4, with a possible D match to TRBD1 (6 bases). Germline V CDR1 and CDR2: LNHDA, SQIVND (reference sequence). The length of the CDR3 is 16 residues. Trimming pared 4 bases from V and 0 bases from J, leaving 13 bases between. The CDR3 region is CASSTGQKGAKNIQYF. In nucleotides, the CDR3 is TGTGCCAGTAGTACCGGACAGAAGGGAGCCAAAAACATTCAGTACTTC.

The sample holds one count of this clone. This chain connects TRBV4-2 to TRBJ2-7; possible D gene TRBD1, 6 bases. The germline gives CDR1 LGHNA, CDR2 YNFKEQ. The length of the CDR3 is 13 residues. Trimming took 0 bases from V and 9 from J, leaving 12 bases between them. As DNA, the CDR3 is TGTGCCAGCAGCCAAGAAAACAGGGTGGCGCAGTACTTC. Its protein product is CASSQENRVAQYF.